This entry lists 18 T cell receptor beta chains sequenced from one sample in a study of tumor-infiltrating lymphocytes in localized non-small cell lung cancer. Here immunoSEQ multiplex PCR was the method, and the copy in TCRdb shows in-frame clones only, minus some. The sample contains fewer than 8,500 clones, roughly 71% of which appear only once. Sequenced: lung tumor tissue. These receptors were obtained from a human donor with non-small cell lung cancer.

This chain connects TRBV29-1 to TRBJ2-1, with 14 bases matching TRBD2. After removal of 7 bases from V and 0 bases from J, the junction contained 8 bases not matched to a gene. The germline CDR1 and CDR2 sequences are SQVTM and ANQGSEA. The CDR3 has 17 amino acids. CDR3 amino acids: CSAGTSGSWSSYNEQFF. The CDR3 bases are TGCAGCGCCGGGACTAGCGGGAGCTGGAGCTCCTACAATGAGCAGTTCTTC.

This clone was seen only once. DNA of the CDR3: TGCAGCGCTAGAGTGGGACAGGGGGTCTATGGCTACACCTTC. This translates into CSARVGQGVYGYTF. The gene calls are TRBV29-1 and TRBJ1-2; 11 nucleotides match TRBD1. CDR3 length: 14 amino acids. V gave up 7 bases and J gave up 4 bases; unmatched junction bases: 8. Germline lookup yields CDR1 SQVTM and CDR2 ANQGSEA.

The chain links TRBV2 to TRBJ1-1; possibly TRBD1 for D (5 bases). Trimming removed 4 bases from V and 1 base from J, with 13 bases in between. Germline CDR1 and CDR2: SNHLY and FYNNEI. The CDR3 spans 15 residues. This CDR3 reads CASSALGLRNTEAFF. In DNA, the CDR3 is TGTGCCAGCAGTGCCCTGGGACTCCGGAACACTGAAGCTTTCTTT. Supplemented by reference TRBV2 and TRBJ1-1, the full variable domain reads EPEVTQTPSHQVTQMGQEVILRCVPISNHLYFYWYRQILGQKVEFLVSFYNNEISEKSEIFDDQFSVERPDGSNFTLKIRSTKLEDSAMYFCASSALGLRNTEAFFGQGTRLTVV.

V gene TRBV4-1 combines with J gene TRBJ1-1, with 7 nucleotides matching TRBD1. The CDR3 runs 15 residues. Looked up from germline, CDR1 is MGHRA and CDR2 is YSYEKL. Trimming took 4 bases from V and 6 from J; bases not matched to a gene: 11. CDR3 nucleotide sequence: TGCGCCAGCAGCCCGAAACGACAGGGAACACCTGAAGCTTTCTTT. It is translated as CASSPKRQGTPEAFF.

This chain uses TRBV6-5 with TRBJ1-5; the D gene is possibly TRBD1 (6 bases). This CDR3 has 14 residues. The V end was cut by 6 bases, the J end by 4 bases, with 13 bases between. Germline V gives CDR1 MNHEY, CDR2 SVGAGI. DNA for the CDR3: TGTGCCAGCAGCCCGAGGGGGAGAAATCAGCCCCAGCATTTT. Protein: CASSPRGRNQPQHF.

The rearrangement joins TRBV27 to TRBJ1-1, with 9 bases aligning to TRBD1. V lost 6 bases to trimming and J lost 8 bases; unmatched junction nucleotides: 10. CDR3 length: 14 residues. CDR1 and CDR2 (germline): MNHEY, SMNVEV (reference sequence). The CDR3 sequence: CASRKQGAGEEAFF. In DNA, the CDR3 is TGTGCCAGCAGAAAACAGGGGGCAGGGGAGGAAGCTTTCTTT.

In its sample, this clone was seen a few times. This chain uses TRBV28 with TRBJ2-6; 10 nucleotides agree with TRBD1. The ends lost 2 bases at V and 4 bases at J; junction bases unmatched: 11. From germline, CDR1 is MDHEN and CDR2 SYDVKM. The CDR3 totals 19 residues. The CDR3 sequence: CASSLIPGTGESGANVLTF. In nucleotides, the CDR3 is TGTGCCAGCAGTTTAATCCCCGGGACAGGGGAGTCCGGGGCCAACGTCCTGACTTTC. Full variable domain (remainder filled in from reference TRBV28 and TRBJ2-6): DVKVTQSSRYLVKRTGEKVFLECVQDMDHENMFWYRQDPGLGLRLIYFSYDVKMKEKGDIPEGYSVSREKKERFSLILESASTNQTSMYLCASSLIPGTGESGANVLTFGAGSRLTVL.

A note on this clone: Sequence at one end of the junction differs from germline and may be a read error. This sequence joins TRBV25-1 and TRBJ1-2; D uncertain. The CDR3 extends over 13 amino acids. The germline V gene encodes CDR1 MGHDK and CDR2 SYGVNS. Written as DNA, the CDR3 is TGTGCCAGCAGCGAATCCGGAAACTATGGCTACACCTTC. It codes for CASSESGNYGYTF.

The chain is built from TRBV18 and TRBJ2-6, with unresolved D. V dropped 5 bases and J dropped 0 bases, with 17 bases sitting between them. Germline V CDR1 and CDR2: KGHSH, LQKENI. This CDR3 has 18 residues. The CDR3 sequence: CASSNFNSWSSGANVLTF. The CDR3 DNA follows: TGTGCCAGCTCAAATTTTAACAGTTGGAGCTCTGGGGCCAACGTCCTGACTTTC.

This chain joins TRBV7-2 and TRBJ2-1, with TRBD2 matching over 8 bases. The CDR3 contains 15 residues. Germline CDR1 and CDR2: SGHTA and FQGNSA. Trimming took 3 bases from V and 6 from J; bases not matched to a gene: 7. CDR3 nucleotide sequence: TGTGCCAGCAGCTTGGATGGCGGGGGGAGCAATGAGCAGTTCTTC. Translated: CASSLDGGGSNEQFF.

The rearrangement links TRBV7-3 to TRBJ2-2, with a possible D match to TRBD2 (5 bases). Germline V lookup: CDR1 SGHTA, CDR2 FQGTGA. CDR3 size: 14 residues. V lost 0 bases, J lost 5 bases, and 7 bases lay in between. This chain's CDR3 is CASSLTTGTGELFF. CDR3 DNA: TGTGCCAGCAGCTTAACCACGGGGACCGGGGAGCTGTTTTTT. Filled out from reference TRBV7-3 and TRBJ2-2, the complete variable domain reads GAGVSQTPSNKVTEKGKYVELRCDPISGHTALYWYRQSLGQGPEFLIYFQGTGAADDSGLPNDRFFAVRPEGSVSTLKIQRTERGDSAVYLCASSLTTGTGELFFGEGSRLTVL.

The chain combines TRBV5-5 with TRBJ1-3; D not certain. With 4 bases removed from V and 0 bases from J, the gap between germline ends came to 11 bases. Looked up from germline, CDR1 is SGHKS and CDR2 is YYEKEE (reference sequence). The CDR3 spans 15 residues. The CDR3 nucleotides are TGTGCCAGCAGCCAATTGGGAGGCTCTGGAAACACCATATATTTT. Protein product: CASSQLGGSGNTIYF.

The chain employs TRBV11-2 and TRBJ2-7; D is perhaps TRBD1 or TRBD2 (5 bases each). The CDR3 has 15 residues. Germline loops: CDR1 SGHAT, CDR2 FQNNGV. Trimming cost V 4 bases and J 3 bases, with 16 bases left between them. CDR3 sequence: CASSSEGQAGYEQYF. As DNA, the CDR3 is TGTGCCAGCAGCTCCGAGGGGCAGGCCGGCTACGAGCAGTACTTC. Together with reference TRBV11-2 and TRBJ2-7, the CDR3 gives the full variable domain: EAGVAQSPRYKIIEKRQSVAFWCNPISGHATLYWYQQILGQGPKLLIQFQNNGVVDDSQLPKDRFSAERLKGVDSTLKIQPAKLEDSAVYLCASSSEGQAGYEQYFGPGTRLTVT.

This clone was recorded a few times. This chain connects TRBV10-3 to TRBJ1-1; no clear D. V dropped 5 bases and J dropped 4 bases, with 14 bases sitting between them. The CDR3 is made up of 14 amino acids. Per the germline V gene, CDR1 is ENHRY and CDR2 is SYGVKD. The CDR3: CAISSRASGTEAFF. CDR3 DNA: TGTGCCATCAGTAGCCGGGCCAGTGGCACTGAAGCTTTCTTT.

The chain recombines TRBV6-6 with TRBJ1-1, with D uncertain. Germline V lookup: CDR1 MNHNY, CDR2 SVGAGI (reference sequence). This CDR3 region has 13 residues. Trimming left V 4 bases short and J 5 bases short, with 11 bases between. The CDR3 region has the DNA TGTGCCAGCAGTTCCGACACGGGGACTGAAGCTTTCTTT. It is translated as CASSSDTGTEAFF.

The chain links TRBV28 to TRBJ1-6; possible D gene TRBD1, 6 bases. Trimming took off 6 bases at V and 0 bases at J, with 9 bases between the two ends. The CDR3 spans 15 residues. The germline gives CDR1 MDHEN, CDR2 SYDVKM. CDR3 sequence reads: CASRSDSSYNSPLHF. The CDR3 region has the DNA TGTGCCAGCAGATCGGACAGCTCCTATAATTCACCCCTCCACTTT.

The chain recombines TRBV27 with TRBJ2-7, with D tentatively TRBD2 (5 bases). Germline CDR1 and CDR2: MNHEY and SMNVEV (reference sequence). The CDR3 covers 13 residues. Trimming stripped 5 bases from V and 8 bases from J, with 16 bases between. CDR3 coding DNA: TGTGCCAGCAGTCTAACCCTCGGGGTCAAGCAGTACTTC. The encoded protein is CASSLTLGVKQYF.

This chain connects TRBV7-8 to TRBJ1-1, with D maybe TRBD1 (5 bases). V was trimmed by 5 bases and J by 7 bases, leaving 11 bases between them. Germline CDR1 and CDR2: SGHVS and FQNEAQ. There are 12 residues in the CDR3. CDR3 bases: TGTGCCAGCAGCGGTGGGGGGAGTGAAGCTTTCTTT. Protein sequence: CASSGGGSEAFF.